These 14 T cell receptor beta chains were sequenced from one sample in a study of cytomegalovirus exposure and HLA in healthy donors. Researchers ran the PCR with 60 Vbeta and 13 Jbeta primers. Measured with immunoSEQ multiplex PCR; TCRdb has only the in-frame clones, and not every one. The sample records 60,000 or so clones, less than 90% being singletons. The sample comprised PBMCs. Receptor source: a female donor in good health and CMV-seronegative.

In this sample, this clone turned up a few times. The chain carries TRBV6-6 and TRBJ2-7, with 9 bases lining up with TRBD2. Germline V gene data show CDR1 as MNHNY and CDR2 as SVGAGI (reference sequence). The CDR3 length is 15 residues. V lost 6 bases, J lost 2 bases, and 8 bases stayed unmatched. CDR3 nucleotide sequence: TGTGCCAGCAGGGGCGGCGGGGGGGGAACCTACGAGCAGTACTTC. Its translation: CASRGGGGGTYEQYF.

As concerns this clone: Mismatch with germline at one junction end may stem from a read error. This chain joins TRBV7-9 and TRBJ2-2, with D tentatively TRBD1 (5 bases). The CDR3 runs to 17 residues. Germline V gene lookup returns CDR1 SEHNR and CDR2 FQNEAQ (reference sequence). CDR3 loop: CSSSSQRGSFLIGELFF. DNA for the CDR3: TGTTCCAGCAGCAGCCAAAGGGGATCGTTCCTCATCGGGGAGCTGTTTTTT.

This clone was seen only once. The rearrangement links TRBV28 to TRBJ1-2; tentative D call: TRBD1 (5 bases). The CDR3 has 13 amino acids. The germline V gene encodes CDR1 MDHEN and CDR2 SYDVKM. V lost 8 bases and J 7 bases, leaving 17 bases between the germline ends. Written as DNA, the CDR3 is TGTGCCAGCGAGGGCGGGGGAGTGGGTGGCTACACCTTC. It specifies CASEGGGVGGYTF.

The V and J genes are TRBV11-2 and TRBJ2-1; TRBD2 is a possible D gene (6 bases). The CDR3 consists of 15 residues. Deletions cut 6 bases from V and 10 bases from J, with 22 bases between. Germline values: CDR1 SGHAT, CDR2 FQNNGV. CDR3 sequence: CASSKETGTHQEQFF. CDR3 DNA: TGTGCCAGCAGTAAGGAGACCGGGACTCACCAGGAGCAGTTCTTC.

This clone occurred once. The chain has TRBV30 and TRBJ2-7; 11 nucleotides match TRBD2. Germline V gene sequence: CDR1 GTSNPN, CDR2 SVGIG (reference sequence). V shed 5 bases and J 2 bases; nucleotides not matched to a gene: 2. CDR3 length: 13 residues. CDR3 residues: CAWGLAGPYEQYF. CDR3 nucleotide sequence: TGTGCCTGGGGACTAGCGGGCCCCTACGAGCAGTACTTC.

The chain combines TRBV11-2 with TRBJ2-7, with 7 positions matching TRBD1. CDR3 length equals 14 residues. The V and J ends lost 5 bases and 3 bases, in that order; junction bases with no gene match: 7. Germline V gene sequence: CDR1 SGHAT, CDR2 FQNNGV. DNA for the CDR3: TGTGCCAGCAGCACCGGGACAGAGAGCTACGAGCAGTACTTC. Translated, it gives CASSTGTESYEQYF.

The chain couples TRBV5-1 to TRBJ1-1; TRBD1 agrees at 8 bases. The CDR3 covers 14 residues. The V and J ends lost 3 bases and 7 bases, in that order; junction bases with no gene match: 8. Per the germline V gene, CDR1 is SGHRS and CDR2 is YFSETQ. Written as DNA, the CDR3 is TGCGCCAGCAGCTCCGGGACAGGAAAATTTGAAGCTTTCTTT. As protein: CASSSGTGKFEAFF.

The V call is TRBV30, the J call TRBJ2-5; 16 bases fit TRBD2. The CDR3 length is 18 residues. V dropped 7 bases and J dropped 5; count of bases not matched to a gene: 16. Germline CDR1 is GTSNPN and CDR2 is SVGIG (reference sequence). The CDR3 region has the DNA TGTGCCTACTCCGGGACTAGCGGGGGGGGCCTGTCAATTGAGACCCAGTACTTC. This gives the protein CAYSGTSGGGLSIETQYF.

The gene calls are TRBV18 and TRBJ2-2, with 7 bases fitting TRBD1. The J segment lost 3 bases and the V segment lost 5 bases, leaving 15 bases of the junction unmatched. Per the germline V gene, CDR1 is KGHSH and CDR2 is LQKENI. There are 18 residues in the CDR3. The CDR3 protein is CASSSIEPRQGDTGELFF. The CDR3 nucleotides are TGTGCCAGCTCATCCATTGAGCCTAGACAGGGAGACACCGGGGAGCTGTTTTTT.

The chain employs TRBV15 and TRBJ2-2; D remains unclear. Trimming removed 0 bases from V and 5 bases from J, with 10 bases in between. The germline V gene encodes CDR1 LNHNV and CDR2 YYDKDF (reference sequence). The CDR3 has 15 amino acids. This CDR3 reads CATSRDIAVTGELFF. DNA of the CDR3: TGTGCCACCAGCAGAGATATAGCCGTGACCGGGGAGCTGTTTTTT.

This chain joins TRBV2 and TRBJ2-2; tentatively, D is TRBD1 (6 bases). In germline, CDR1 is SNHLY, CDR2 FYNNEI. The CDR3 covers 18 residues. The V gene lost 0 bases and the J gene lost 5 bases, with 19 bases spanning the gap. CDR3 residues: CASSEAVTGTIVTGELFF. The CDR3 coding sequence is TGTGCCAGCAGTGAAGCGGTCACCGGGACAATAGTTACCGGGGAGCTGTTTTTT. Complete variable domain (other parts from reference TRBV2 and TRBJ2-2): EPEVTQTPSHQVTQMGQEVILRCVPISNHLYFYWYRQILGQKVEFLVSFYNNEISEKSEIFDDQFSVERPDGSNFTLKIRSTKLEDSAMYFCASSEAVTGTIVTGELFFGEGSRLTVL.

The gene calls are TRBV27 and TRBJ2-5, with 12 positions matching TRBD2. J gave up 2 bases and V 5 bases, and 9 bases lay outside the gene matches. The germline V gene encodes CDR1 MNHEY and CDR2 SMNVEV (reference sequence). This CDR3 has 17 amino acids. The CDR3 sequence is CASSLRRLAGGQETQYF. In DNA, the CDR3 is TGTGCCAGCAGTCTCCGCCGTCTAGCGGGGGGGCAAGAGACCCAGTACTTC.

The sample holds a few counts of this clone. This chain uses TRBV7-9 with TRBJ2-7; TRBD1 matches at 8 bases. Germline trimming cut 5 bases from V and 2 bases from J; bases unmatched to any gene: 5. CDR1 SEHNR and CDR2 FQNEAQ come from the germline V gene (reference sequence). This CDR3 is 14 amino acids long. Here the CDR3 DNA reads TGTGCCAGCAGCCCGGGGACAGGTCCCTACGAGCAGTACTTC. Translated: CASSPGTGPYEQYF.

The rearrangement joins TRBV7-2 to TRBJ2-7; 12 bases align to TRBD2. This CDR3 is built from 15 residues. Per germline, CDR1 SGHTA and CDR2 FQGNSA. Trimming took 5 bases from V and 1 from J; bases not matched to a gene: 3. The CDR3 nucleotides read TGTGCCAGCAGCGCGACTAGCGGGAGTTCCTACGAGCAGTACTTC. Protein sequence: CASSATSGSSYEQYF.